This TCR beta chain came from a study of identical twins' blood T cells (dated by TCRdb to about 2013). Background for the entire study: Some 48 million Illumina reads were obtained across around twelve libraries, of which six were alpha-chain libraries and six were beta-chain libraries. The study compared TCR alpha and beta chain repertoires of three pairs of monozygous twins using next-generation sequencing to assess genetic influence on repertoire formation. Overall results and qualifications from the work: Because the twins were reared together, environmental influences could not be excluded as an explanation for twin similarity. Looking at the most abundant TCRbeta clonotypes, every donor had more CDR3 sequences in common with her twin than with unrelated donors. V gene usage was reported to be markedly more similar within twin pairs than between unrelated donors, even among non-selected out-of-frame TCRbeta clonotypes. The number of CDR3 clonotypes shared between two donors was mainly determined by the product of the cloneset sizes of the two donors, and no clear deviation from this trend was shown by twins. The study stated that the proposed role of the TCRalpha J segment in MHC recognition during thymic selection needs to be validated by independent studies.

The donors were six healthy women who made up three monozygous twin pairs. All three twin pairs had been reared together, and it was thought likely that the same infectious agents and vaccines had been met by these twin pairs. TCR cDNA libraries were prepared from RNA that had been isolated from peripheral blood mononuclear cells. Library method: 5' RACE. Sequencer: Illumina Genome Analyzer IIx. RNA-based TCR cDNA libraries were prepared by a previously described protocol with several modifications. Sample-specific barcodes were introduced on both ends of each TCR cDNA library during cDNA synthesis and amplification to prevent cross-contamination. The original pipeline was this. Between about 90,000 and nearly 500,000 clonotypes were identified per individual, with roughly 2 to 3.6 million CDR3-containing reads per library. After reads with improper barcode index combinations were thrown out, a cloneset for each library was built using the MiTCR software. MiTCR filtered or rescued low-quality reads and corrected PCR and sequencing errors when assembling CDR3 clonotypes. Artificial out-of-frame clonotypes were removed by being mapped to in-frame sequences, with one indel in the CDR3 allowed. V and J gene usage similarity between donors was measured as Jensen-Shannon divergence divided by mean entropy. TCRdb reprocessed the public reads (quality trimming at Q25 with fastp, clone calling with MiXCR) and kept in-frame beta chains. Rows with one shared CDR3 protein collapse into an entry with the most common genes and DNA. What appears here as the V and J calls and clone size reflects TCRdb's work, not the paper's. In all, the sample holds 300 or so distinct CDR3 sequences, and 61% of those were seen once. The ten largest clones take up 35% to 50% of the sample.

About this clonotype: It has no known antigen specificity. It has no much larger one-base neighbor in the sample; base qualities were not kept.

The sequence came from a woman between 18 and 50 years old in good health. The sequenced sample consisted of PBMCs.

The bases read TGTGCCAGCAGTTCCTCAGGGGTGGCGAACACTGAAGCTTTCTTT. Translation gives CASSSSGVANTEAFF. The sequence joins TRBV28 to TRBJ1-1; the D region possibly corresponds to TRBD1 (6 bases align). The germline V gene sets CDR1 to MDHEN and CDR2 to SYDVKM. The CDR3 contains 15 residues, cysteine and phenylalanine counted. Only the CDR3 region is kept as DNA, spanning 45 bases read in frame from base 1. V and J are truncated by 4 bases and 1 base respectively, leaving an intervening sequence of 13 bases. Extended through the reference TRBV28 and TRBJ1-1 proteins, this CDR3 yields the full variable domain: DVKVTQSSRYLVKRTGEKVFLECVQDMDHENMFWYRQDPGLGLRLIYFSYDVKMKEKGDIPEGYSVSREKKERFSLILESASTNQTSMYLCASSSSGVANTEAFFGQGTRLTVV.